Listed below are T cell receptor beta chains from one sample, sequenced in a study of tumor and adjacent non-tumor tissue in lung cancer. Each CDR3 protein gets one entry after TCRdb re-called the multiplex PCR reads with MiXCR. The table has about 200,000 distinct CDR3 sequences, 70% to 75% seen once. Sequencing used lung tumor tissue. These receptors were collected from a man in his fifties or sixties with non-small cell lung cancer. Each CDR3 is given with its conserved first and last residue. The order of the fields is J gene, clone size, V gene, D gene, CDR3 protein, CDR3 DNA. A D gene is named only where the DNA matches it firmly. A row's size may be missing; if present it is once, few, many or a size class.

j_gene: TRBJ1-5; abundance: NA; v_gene: TRBV29-1; d_gene: NA; CDR3aa: CSVVLGGSGNQHQHF; CDR3nt: TGCAGCGTTGTGCTTGGGGGTTCGGGCAATCAGCATCAGCATTTT
j_gene: TRBJ2-5; abundance: NA; v_gene: TRBV4-1; d_gene: NA; CDR3aa: CASSQGPGLVETQYF; CDR3nt: TGCGCCAGCAGCCAAGGTCCAGGGTTGGTTGAGACTCAGTACTTC
j_gene: TRBJ2-1; abundance: NA; v_gene: TRBV20-1; d_gene: NA; CDR3aa: CSSRVSASYNEQFF; CDR3nt: TGCAGTTCTAGGGTGAGCGCCTCCTACAATGAGCAGTTCTTC
j_gene: TRBJ1-5; abundance: NA; v_gene: TRBV5-6; d_gene: TRBD1; CDR3aa: CASSSSWDRADQPQHF; CDR3nt: TGTGCCAGCAGCTCATCCTGGGACAGGGCTGATCAGCCCCAGCATTTT
j_gene: TRBJ2-7; abundance: many; v_gene: TRBV20-1; d_gene: TRBD2; CDR3aa: CSAPREDYEQYF; CDR3nt: TGCAGTGCCCCCCGGGAGGACTACGAGCAGTACTTC
j_gene: TRBJ1-1; abundance: once; v_gene: TRBV11-2; d_gene: NA; CDR3aa: CASGPMAMNTEAFF; CDR3nt: TGTGCCAGCGGCCCCATGGCTATGAACACCGAAGCTTTCTTT
j_gene: TRBJ1-5; abundance: few; v_gene: TRBV29-1; d_gene: NA; CDR3aa: CSVELGANGVMRENQPQHF; CDR3nt: TGCAGCGTTGAACTGGGGGCCAACGGGGTAATGCGGGAGAATCAGCCCCAGCATTTT
j_gene: TRBJ2-2; abundance: many; v_gene: TRBV5-5; d_gene: NA; CDR3aa: CASSLGGNTGELFF; CDR3nt: TGTGCCAGCAGCTTGGGGGGAAACACCGGGGAGCTGTTTTTT
j_gene: TRBJ2-6; abundance: NA; v_gene: TRBV6-1; d_gene: NA; CDR3aa: CASAGTLGANFLSF; CDR3nt: TGTGCCAGCGCGGGGACCTTGGGGGCCAACTTCCTGTCTTTC
j_gene: TRBJ2-5; abundance: NA; v_gene: TRBV5-1; d_gene: NA; CDR3aa: CASSLRQPVGQYF; CDR3nt: TGCGCCAGCAGCTTGAGACAACCGGTAGGCCAGTACTTC
j_gene: TRBJ2-3; abundance: few; v_gene: TRBV29-1; d_gene: TRBD2; CDR3aa: CSVLSGSNLDTQYF; CDR3nt: TGCAGCGTTCTAAGCGGGAGCAACTTAGATACGCAGTATTTT
j_gene: TRBJ1-6; abundance: few; v_gene: TRBV5-1; d_gene: TRBD1; CDR3aa: CASSLQGMNNSPLHF; CDR3nt: TGCGCCAGCAGCTTACAGGGGATGAATAATTCACCCCTCCACTTT
j_gene: TRBJ2-2; abundance: NA; v_gene: TRBV5-4; d_gene: NA; CDR3aa: CDSSWDPGRPGELFF; CDR3nt: TGTGACAGCAGCTGGGACCCCGGCCGTCCTGGGGAGCTATTTTTT
j_gene: TRBJ2-1; abundance: NA; v_gene: TRBV6-2/TRBV6-3; d_gene: TRBD2; CDR3aa: CASDTSGGLTYEQFF; CDR3nt: TGTGCCAGCGATACTAGCGGGGGACTTACGTATGAGCAGTTCTTC
j_gene: TRBJ2-1; abundance: few; v_gene: TRBV20-1; d_gene: TRBD1; CDR3aa: CSASRAGGWDEQFF; CDR3nt: TGCAGTGCCTCGAGGGCAGGGGGCTGGGATGAGCAGTTCTTC
j_gene: TRBJ1-5; abundance: NA; v_gene: TRBV20-1; d_gene: TRBD1; CDR3aa: CSDTRGVDEPQHF; CDR3nt: TGCAGTGATACCAGGGGGGTGGACGAGCCCCAGCATTTT
j_gene: TRBJ2-3; abundance: few; v_gene: TRBV5-1; d_gene: TRBD2; CDR3aa: CASSSAGGSTDTQYF; CDR3nt: TGCGCCAGCAGCTCAGCGGGGGGAAGCACAGATACGCAGTATTTT
j_gene: TRBJ1-1; abundance: many; v_gene: TRBV6-5; d_gene: NA; CDR3aa: CASSYSRGVAFF; CDR3nt: TGTGCCAGCAGTTACTCGCGGGGGGTAGCTTTCTTT
j_gene: TRBJ1-4; abundance: NA; v_gene: TRBV2; d_gene: NA; CDR3aa: CARGREEKLFF; CDR3nt: TGTGCCAGAGGGCGGGAGGAAAAACTGTTTTTT
j_gene: TRBJ2-2; abundance: many; v_gene: TRBV11-2; d_gene: TRBD2; CDR3aa: CASSPVAGGPGELFF; CDR3nt: TGTGCCAGCAGTCCTGTGGCGGGGGGCCCCGGGGAGCTGTTTTTT
j_gene: TRBJ1-1; abundance: NA; v_gene: TRBV11-2; d_gene: TRBD1; CDR3aa: CASSFRQGSEPEAFF; CDR3nt: TGTGCCAGCAGCTTTCGACAGGGGTCGGAACCTGAAGCTTTCTTT
j_gene: TRBJ2-1; abundance: NA; v_gene: TRBV28; d_gene: NA; CDR3aa: CASSFQPRTYEQFF; CDR3nt: TGTGCCAGCAGTTTCCAGCCCAGGACCTATGAGCAGTTCTTC
j_gene: TRBJ1-4; abundance: NA; v_gene: TRBV11-2; d_gene: NA; CDR3aa: CTSITGLNEKLFF; CDR3nt: TGTACCAGCATCACCGGGCTGAATGAAAAACTGTTTTTT
j_gene: TRBJ1-6; abundance: NA; v_gene: TRBV11-2; d_gene: TRBD1; CDR3aa: CATPEQGAGSPLHF; CDR3nt: TGTGCCACCCCCGAGCAGGGGGCCGGTTCACCCCTCCACTTT
j_gene: TRBJ2-7; abundance: NA; v_gene: TRBV11-2; d_gene: TRBD2; CDR3aa: CASSFVGPAGWGHEQYF; CDR3nt: TGTGCCAGCAGCTTCGTGGGACCAGCGGGGTGGGGCCACGAGCAGTACTTC
j_gene: TRBJ2-3; abundance: NA; v_gene: TRBV10-2; d_gene: NA; CDR3aa: CASKGGGTDTQYF; CDR3nt: TGCGCCAGCAAGGGTGGGGGCACAGATACGCAGTATTTT
j_gene: TRBJ1-1; abundance: NA; v_gene: TRBV4-2; d_gene: NA; CDR3aa: CASSSQGSGTEAFF; CDR3nt: TGTGCCAGCAGCTCACAGGGAAGTGGCACTGAAGCTTTCTTT
j_gene: TRBJ2-3; abundance: many; v_gene: TRBV4-2; d_gene: NA; CDR3aa: CASSQEKLAGVDTQYF; CDR3nt: TGTGCCAGCAGCCAAGAAAAACTAGCCGGAGTAGATACGCAGTATTTT
j_gene: TRBJ2-5; abundance: once; v_gene: TRBV20-1; d_gene: TRBD1; CDR3aa: CSALQGQLIVETQYF; CDR3nt: TGCAGTGCTCTCCAGGGACAGCTAATTGTAGAGACCCAGTACTTC
j_gene: TRBJ2-7; abundance: NA; v_gene: TRBV20-1; d_gene: NA; CDR3aa: CGASSLGRPKTEQYF; CDR3nt: TGCGGTGCATCGTCGTTGGGGAGGCCCAAAACCGAGCAGTACTTC
j_gene: TRBJ2-7; abundance: NA; v_gene: TRBV30; d_gene: NA; CDR3aa: CAWSRDHSYEQYF; CDR3nt: TGTGCCTGGTCCCGGGACCACTCCTACGAGCAGTACTTC
j_gene: TRBJ2-7; abundance: NA; v_gene: TRBV4-2; d_gene: TRBD2; CDR3aa: CAISPSVTSGRTIYEQYF; CDR3nt: TGTGCCATCAGCCCTTCCGTGACTAGCGGGAGGACCATCTACGAGCAGTACTTC
j_gene: TRBJ1-5; abundance: NA; v_gene: TRBV20-1; d_gene: NA; CDR3aa: CSARVGRFNQPQHF; CDR3nt: TGCAGTGCTAGAGTGGGCAGGTTTAATCAGCCCCAGCATTTT
j_gene: TRBJ2-3; abundance: many; v_gene: TRBV29-1; d_gene: NA; CDR3aa: CSVAPGVTTDTQYF; CDR3nt: TGCAGCGTTGCCCCTGGGGTTACCACAGATACGCAGTATTTT
j_gene: TRBJ2-3; abundance: NA; v_gene: TRBV11-2; d_gene: NA; CDR3aa: CATILVGATDTQYF; CDR3nt: TGTGCCACCATACTAGTGGGGGCCACAGATACGCAGTATTTT
j_gene: TRBJ2-3; abundance: NA; v_gene: TRBV4-2; d_gene: NA; CDR3aa: CASSQVEGGGDIQYF; CDR3nt: TGTGCCAGCAGCCAAGTGGAGGGGGGTGGAGATATACAGTATTTT
j_gene: TRBJ2-1; abundance: NA; v_gene: TRBV6-6; d_gene: TRBD2; CDR3aa: CASSMRSGTSGNNEQFF; CDR3nt: TGTGCCAGCAGTATGCGTTCCGGGACTAGCGGTAACAATGAGCAGTTCTTC
j_gene: TRBJ2-7; abundance: NA; v_gene: TRBV20-1; d_gene: TRBD2; CDR3aa: CSARKSGRPEQYF; CDR3nt: TGCAGTGCTCGGAAGAGCGGGAGGCCCGAGCAGTACTTC
j_gene: TRBJ2-1; abundance: NA; v_gene: TRBV6-2/TRBV6-3; d_gene: NA; CDR3aa: CASAGVVDEQFF; CDR3nt: TGCGCCAGTGCAGGGGTGGTAGATGAGCAGTTCTTC
j_gene: TRBJ2-2; abundance: once; v_gene: TRBV20-1; d_gene: TRBD2; CDR3aa: CRARKAGGTNTGELFF; CDR3nt: TGCAGAGCTAGGAAAGCGGGGGGCACGAACACCGGGGAGCTGTTTTTT
j_gene: TRBJ2-4; abundance: NA; v_gene: TRBV29-1; d_gene: NA; CDR3aa: CSVEGTSGSGAKNIQYF; CDR3nt: TGCAGCGTTGAAGGCACGTCGGGGAGTGGGGCCAAAAACATTCAGTACTTC
j_gene: TRBJ2-2; abundance: NA; v_gene: TRBV4-1; d_gene: NA; CDR3aa: CASSSRGAYTGELIF; CDR3nt: TGCGCCAGCAGCAGCAGGGGGGCCTATACCGGGGAGCTGATTTTT
j_gene: TRBJ1-5; abundance: NA; v_gene: TRBV6-1; d_gene: TRBD1; CDR3aa: CASIQERTGARGNQPQLF; CDR3nt: TGTGCCAGCATCCAAGAGAGGACAGGGGCACGAGGGAATCAGCCCCAGCTTTTT
j_gene: TRBJ1-2; abundance: many; v_gene: TRBV29-1; d_gene: TRBD1; CDR3aa: CSVGSGQGPKNYGYTF; CDR3nt: TGCAGCGTTGGCTCCGGACAGGGGCCGAAGAACTATGGCTACACCTTC
j_gene: TRBJ1-1; abundance: NA; v_gene: TRBV5-4; d_gene: NA; CDR3aa: CASSLGTELNTEVFF; CDR3nt: TGTGCCAGCAGCTTGGGGACGGAATTGAACACTGAAGTTTTCTTT
j_gene: TRBJ2-1; abundance: NA; v_gene: TRBV20-1; d_gene: NA; CDR3aa: CSAPRGPGGLGNEQFF; CDR3nt: TGCAGTGCTCCTCGCGGCCCAGGGGGGCTAGGGAATGAGCAGTTCTTC
j_gene: TRBJ2-7; abundance: few; v_gene: TRBV20-1; d_gene: TRBD1; CDR3aa: CSAPPGQGLYEQYF; CDR3nt: TGCAGTGCTCCCCCGGGACAGGGTCTATACGAGCAGTACTTC
j_gene: TRBJ1-1; abundance: NA; v_gene: TRBV29-1; d_gene: TRBD1; CDR3aa: CSFAQGLLLNTEAFF; CDR3nt: TGCAGCTTTGCACAGGGGTTACTCCTTAACACTGAAGCTTTCTTT
j_gene: TRBJ1-1; abundance: NA; v_gene: TRBV5-1; d_gene: NA; CDR3aa: CASSLGGVGLYTEAFF; CDR3nt: TGCGCCAGCAGCTTGGGTGGGGTCGGGCTTTACACTGAAGCTTTCTTT
j_gene: TRBJ2-5; abundance: NA; v_gene: TRBV4-2; d_gene: NA; CDR3aa: CASSQDRIEETQYF; CDR3nt: TGTGCCAGCAGCCAAGACAGAATCGAAGAGACCCAGTACTTC
j_gene: TRBJ2-3; abundance: NA; v_gene: TRBV7-8; d_gene: NA; CDR3aa: CASSLLAGKRTSTDTQYF; CDR3nt: TGTGCCAGCAGCTTGTTGGCGGGGAAGAGAACTAGCACAGATACGCAGTATTTT
j_gene: TRBJ2-7; abundance: NA; v_gene: TRBV29-1; d_gene: NA; CDR3aa: CSTRDLTGRYEQYF; CDR3nt: TGCAGCACCCGGGACTTAACGGGACGCTACGAGCAGTACTTC
j_gene: TRBJ2-3; abundance: many; v_gene: TRBV12-3/TRBV12-4; d_gene: NA; CDR3aa: CASSFVQADTQYF; CDR3nt: TGTGCCAGCAGTTTTGTACAGGCAGATACGCAGTATTTT
j_gene: TRBJ1-2; abundance: NA; v_gene: TRBV20-1; d_gene: TRBD1; CDR3aa: CSAGTSGGSSSYTF; CDR3nt: TGCAGTGCTGGGACCTCAGGGGGAAGTAGTAGCTACACCTTC